This T cell receptor beta chain appears in the sequencing data of a study of cytomegalovirus exposure and HLA in healthy donors. The study's findings and limits: A missense DCLRE1C variant was associated with V- and J-gene trimming of TCR beta chains in a later analysis, and an independent cohort replicated the association. It was reported in a later analysis that an Asian-associated ancestry cluster showed fewer N-insertions than the approximately 700-donor mean. Association with HLA alleles at 0.05 false discovery rate was found for around 17,000 TCR beta sequences in a later analysis. The study listed under 200 cytomegalovirus-associated TCR beta chains.

This CDR3 has 13 residues. V lost 4 bases to trimming and J lost 6 bases, with 13 bases between them. From germline, CDR1 is LNHDA and CDR2 SQIVND (reference sequence). Both 60 Vbeta primers and 13 Jbeta primers went into the PCR. Only in-frame clones appear in the TCRdb table, and some are missing; sequencing was by immunoSEQ multiplex PCR. The table lists some 140,000 clones, approximately 80% of them singletons. To note about this clone: The antigen remains unidentified.

The clonotype originates from a woman between 40 and 50 years old in good health and CMV-seropositive. The sequenced sample was PBMCs. V usage is TRBV19 and J usage is TRBJ2-7; possibly TRBD1 for D (6 bases). The CDR3 spells CASSRTVLGEQYF. The CDR3, as DNA: TGTGCCAGTAGTAGGACAGTACTCGGCGAGCAGTACTTC.